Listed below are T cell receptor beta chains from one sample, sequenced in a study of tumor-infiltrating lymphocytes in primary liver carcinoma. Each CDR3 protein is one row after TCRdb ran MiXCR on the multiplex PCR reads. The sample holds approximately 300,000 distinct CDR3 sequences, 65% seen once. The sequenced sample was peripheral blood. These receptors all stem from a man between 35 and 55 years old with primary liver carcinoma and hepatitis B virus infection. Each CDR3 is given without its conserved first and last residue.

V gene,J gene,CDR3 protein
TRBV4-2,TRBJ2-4,ASSQDSRGGNIQY
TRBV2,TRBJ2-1,ASSQLAGQYNEQF
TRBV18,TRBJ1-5,ASSRSDNQPQH
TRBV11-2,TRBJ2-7,TSGLGTGRAYEQY
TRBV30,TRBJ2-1,AWSVIFGTELWF
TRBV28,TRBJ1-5,VSSLSNQPQH
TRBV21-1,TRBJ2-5,ASSGTSVQETQY
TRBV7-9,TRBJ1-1,ASSLGGGGNTEAF
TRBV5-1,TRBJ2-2,ASSKDRPTGKLF
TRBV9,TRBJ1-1,ASSPQFALANTEAF
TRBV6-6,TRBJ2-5,ASRSSGETQY
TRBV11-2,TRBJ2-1,ASSLLADPYNGQF
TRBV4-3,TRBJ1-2,ASSQRRNVYGYT
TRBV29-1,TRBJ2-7,SIGGGGQEY
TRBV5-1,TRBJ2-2,ASSLELSLNTGELF
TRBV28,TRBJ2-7,ASSDLRYEQY
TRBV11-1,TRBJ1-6,VSSWTSGDSLLH
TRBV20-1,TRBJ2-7,SASHVQGLTYEQY
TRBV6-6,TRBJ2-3,ASRLGTSGGTDTHY
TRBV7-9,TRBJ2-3,ASSLGDGPQY
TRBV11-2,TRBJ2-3,ASSLTRTTDTQY
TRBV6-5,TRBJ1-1,ASTLATGGADAF
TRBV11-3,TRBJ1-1,VSSLDPGPRRSTEAF
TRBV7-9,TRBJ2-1,ASSLGGGAGGFYNEQF
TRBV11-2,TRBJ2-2,ASSLGGRVNTGELF
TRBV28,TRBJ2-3,ASSSHRRSDTQY
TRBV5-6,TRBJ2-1,ASCGTGQGLAYNEQF
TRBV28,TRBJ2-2,ASSLSAGNTGELF
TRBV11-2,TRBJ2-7,ASSLGLAGDKQY
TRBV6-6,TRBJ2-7,TSSLLAGGGEQY
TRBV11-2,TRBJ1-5,ASSQGGLSNQPQH
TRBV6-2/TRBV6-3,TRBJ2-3,VGSYSRTETGESDTQY
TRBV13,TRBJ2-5,ASSFVDSETQY
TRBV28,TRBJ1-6,ASSFDRQGYSPPH
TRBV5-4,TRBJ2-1,ASNFSAGGPNEQF
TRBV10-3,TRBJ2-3,VIRPGLESTDTQY
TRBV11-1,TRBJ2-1,ASNSTGEGWNNEQF
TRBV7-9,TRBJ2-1,ASTLDTSGINEQF
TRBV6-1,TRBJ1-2,ASRELGVGDYGYT
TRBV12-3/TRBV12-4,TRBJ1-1,ASSLRGSAF
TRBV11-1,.,VSSLSLGYEQF
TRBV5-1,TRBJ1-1,ASSLDGDNTEAF
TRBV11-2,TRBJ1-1,ASSLVAVPNTEAF
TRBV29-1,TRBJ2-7,SVVGALTYEQC
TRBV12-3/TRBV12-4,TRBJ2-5,ASSQGLAGVIGETQY